The text below deals with one TCR beta chain. Its target is not known. V shed 5 bases and J 0 bases; nucleotides not matched to a gene: 6. CDR3 size: 16 residues. CDR1 and CDR2 from the germline V gene are DFQATT and SNEGSKA (reference sequence). In terms of origin and age, donors were healthy Caucasian individuals from Russia aged about 6 to 90. The study isolated at least 6 million PBMCs from each sample. With a J-beta primer mix and a sample-barcoded 5' primer, a second PCR ran 7 to 11 cycles. Via MiXCR, TCRdb re-called the 5' RACE reads, giving one row per CDR3 protein. Of hundreds of thousands of distinct CDR3 sequences in the sample, about 62% were seen once. The sample originates from a study of blood T cells in healthy people across ages. Study-wide results and limits: The recorded TCR beta diversity per million T cells decreased in a roughly linear manner with age. Versus aged donors, long-lived donors had higher diversity and more naive CD4+ cells.

The sequence came from a man aged 25-40 years in good health. The chain uses TRBV20-1 and TRBJ2-2, with 10 bases that match TRBD2. Sequencing was carried out using blood. Here the CDR3 reads CSAGRLAGSNTGELFF. In DNA form, the CDR3 reads TGCAGTGCTGGAAGACTAGCGGGCTCGAACACCGGGGAGCTGTTTTTT.